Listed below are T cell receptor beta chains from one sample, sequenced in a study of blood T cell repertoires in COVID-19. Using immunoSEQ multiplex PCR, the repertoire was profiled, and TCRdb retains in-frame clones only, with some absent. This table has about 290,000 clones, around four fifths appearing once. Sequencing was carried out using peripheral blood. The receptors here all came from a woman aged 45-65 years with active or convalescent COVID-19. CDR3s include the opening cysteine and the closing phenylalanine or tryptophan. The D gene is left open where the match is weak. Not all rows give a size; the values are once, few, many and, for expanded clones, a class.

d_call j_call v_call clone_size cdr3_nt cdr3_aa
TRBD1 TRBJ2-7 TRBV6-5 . TGTGCCAGCAGTTACCGTGGGGGACAGCTACCCTACGAGCAGTACTTC CASSYRGGQLPYEQYF
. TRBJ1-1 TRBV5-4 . TGTGCCAGCAGCCCGGAGATGGGGGGACCGAACACTGAAGCTTTCTTT CASSPEMGGPNTEAFF
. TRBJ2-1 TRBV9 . TGTGCCAGCAGCGGTGCTAGCTACAATGAGCAGTTCTTC CASSGASYNEQFF
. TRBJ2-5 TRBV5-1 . TGCGCCAGCAGCTTGCGGACTATTCAAGAGACCCAGTACTTC CASSLRTIQETQYF
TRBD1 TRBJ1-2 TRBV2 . TGTGCCAGCAGTGAGACAGGGGGCGACTATGGCTACACCTTC CASSETGGDYGYTF
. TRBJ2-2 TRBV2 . TGTGCCAGCAGTGAGTACGGGAACACCGGGGAGCTGTTTTTT CASSEYGNTGELFF
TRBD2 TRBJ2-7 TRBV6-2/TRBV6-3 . TGTGCCAGCAGTTATGTCCCCGGGACTAGCGGGATTCCCTACGAGCAGTACTTC CASSYVPGTSGIPYEQYF
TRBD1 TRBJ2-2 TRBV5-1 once TGCGCCAGCAGCTTGGCCTTCGGACAGGTGAACACCGGGGAGCTGTTTTTT CASSLAFGQVNTGELFF
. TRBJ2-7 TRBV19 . TGTGCCAGTAGTAGTAGTACTGGTACTACCTACGAGCAGTACTTC CASSSSTGTTYEQYF
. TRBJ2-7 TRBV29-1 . TGCAGCGTTAGGACACTCGCTTCCTACGAGCAGTACTTC CSVRTLASYEQYF
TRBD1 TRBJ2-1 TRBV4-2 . TGTGCCAGCAGCCCGAGGACAGGGCTTACCTCCGGCAATGAGCAGTTCTTC CASSPRTGLTSGNEQFF
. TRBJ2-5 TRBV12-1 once TGTGCCAGCAGCTGCCGACAGCAAGAGACCCAGTACTTC CASSCRQQETQYF
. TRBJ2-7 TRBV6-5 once TGTGCCAGCAGTTACACGGGAAGCTCCTACGAGCAGTACTTC CASSYTGSSYEQYF
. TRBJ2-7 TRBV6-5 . TGTGCCAGCAGTTACCAGGGTACGCAGTACTTC CASSYQGTQYF